The clone carrying this T cell receptor beta chain was counted a few times. A second 7 to 11 cycle PCR used barcoded and J-beta primers. A tag from a template-switch adaptor with 12 random nucleotides marked each cDNA molecule. TCRdb reanalysed the 5' RACE reads using MiXCR and keeps one entry per CDR3 protein. This sample has some 1.7 million distinct CDR3 sequences, with 28% found just once. The data are from a study of blood T cells in healthy people across ages. The V and J ends lost 7 bases and 5 bases, in that order; junction bases with no gene match: 6. CDR1 is MGHRA, CDR2 YSYEKL, per germline. The CDR3 spans 14 residues. The donors, all healthy, were Caucasians living in Russia, aged about 6 to 90. Each sample had at least 6.5 million PBMCs isolated.

Material for sequencing was blood. The chain recombines TRBV4-1 with TRBJ2-1, with TRBD2 matching over 9 bases. The sequence was obtained from a woman in her 30s in good health. Here the CDR3 DNA reads TGCGCCAGCATGATGACTAGCGGACACAATGAGCAGTTCTTC. As protein: CASMMTSGHNEQFF.